Reported below is one T cell receptor beta chain. The antigen remains undetermined. The time point: cycle 4 day 1 (C4D1), after 6 weeks of nivolumab. All patients relapsed after autologous stem cell transplantation, and brentuximab vedotin exposure varied. Unmatched junction bases numbered 6, after V lost 5 bases and J lost 4 bases. The CDR3 is made up of 14 amino acids. CDR1 SGHRS and CDR2 YFSETQ come from the germline V gene. Some clones are missing from TCRdb's copy, which holds only in-frame ones; the method was immunoSEQ multiplex PCR. The data hold about 52,000 clones, with 86% observed a single time. The source of the sample is a study of PD-1 blockade in classical Hodgkin lymphoma. The study's findings and limits: Patients newly diagnosed and complete responders had comparable baseline diversity. Undefined causes, possibly disease activity or prior therapy, underlie the repertoire differences.

The V and J genes are TRBV5-1 and TRBJ2-7, with 10 bases lining up with TRBD2. The clonotype originates from a human donor with classical Hodgkin lymphoma. The material was peripheral blood mononuclear cells (PBMCs), obtained before the fourth cycle of nivolumab. CDR3: CASSQLAGTYEQYF. The CDR3 DNA follows: TGCGCCAGCAGTCAACTAGCGGGGACTTACGAGCAGTACTTC.